This T cell receptor (beta chain) stems from a study of control samples from healthy donors and cancer patients. The CDR3 extends over 14 amino acids. V gave up 1 base and J gave up 0 bases, with 8 bases separating them. Libraries were prepared by immunoSEQ multiplex PCR; TCRdb keeps only in-frame clonotypes and omits some of them. The sample lists more than 100,000 clones, 75% to 95% occurring once. The specimen was blood. This sequence originates from a man younger than 30 in good health. The chain recombines TRBV5-3 with TRBJ2-7, with D possibly matching TRBD1 (6 bases). TRBV5-3 has ORF status, its function being uncertain. The CDR3 loop is CARSLQGHSYEQYF. CDR3 bases: TGTGCCAGAAGCTTGCAGGGGCACTCCTACGAGCAGTACTTC.